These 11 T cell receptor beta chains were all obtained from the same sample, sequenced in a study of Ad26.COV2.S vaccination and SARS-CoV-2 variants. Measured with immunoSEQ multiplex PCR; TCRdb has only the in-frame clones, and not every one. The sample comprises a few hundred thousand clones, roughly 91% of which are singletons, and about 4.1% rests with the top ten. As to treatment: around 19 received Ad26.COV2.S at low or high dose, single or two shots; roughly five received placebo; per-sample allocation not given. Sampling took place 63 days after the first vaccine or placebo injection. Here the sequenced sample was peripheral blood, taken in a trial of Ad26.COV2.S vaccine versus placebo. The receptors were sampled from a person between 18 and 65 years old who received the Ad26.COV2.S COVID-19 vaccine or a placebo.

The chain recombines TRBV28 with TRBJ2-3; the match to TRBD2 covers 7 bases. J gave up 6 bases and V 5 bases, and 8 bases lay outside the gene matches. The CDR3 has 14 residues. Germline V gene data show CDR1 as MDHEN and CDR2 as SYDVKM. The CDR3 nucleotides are TGTGCCAGCAGTCCCGGGACTATCGAGGATACGCAGTATTTT. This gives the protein CASSPGTIEDTQYF.

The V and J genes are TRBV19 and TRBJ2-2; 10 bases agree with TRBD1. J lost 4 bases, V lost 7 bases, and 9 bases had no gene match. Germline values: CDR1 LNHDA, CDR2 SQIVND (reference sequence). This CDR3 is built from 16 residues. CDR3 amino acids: CASNPDRTGGTGELFF. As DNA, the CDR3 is TGTGCCAGTAACCCGGATCGGACAGGGGGCACCGGGGAGCTGTTTTTT.

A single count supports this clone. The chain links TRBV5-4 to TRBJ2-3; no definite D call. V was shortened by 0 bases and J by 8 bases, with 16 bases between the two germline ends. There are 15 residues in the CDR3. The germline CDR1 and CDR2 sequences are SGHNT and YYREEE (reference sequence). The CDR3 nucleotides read TGTGCCAGCAGCTTGGTGTCCTCTAATACGGGTACGCAGTATTTT. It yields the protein CASSLVSSNTGTQYF.

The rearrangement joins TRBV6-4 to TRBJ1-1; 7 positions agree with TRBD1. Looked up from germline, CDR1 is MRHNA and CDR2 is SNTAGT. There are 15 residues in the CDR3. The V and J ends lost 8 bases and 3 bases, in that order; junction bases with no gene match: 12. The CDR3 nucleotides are TGTGCCAGCCCCGAAGGTCCAGGGGGGGACACTGAAGCTTTCTTT. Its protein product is CASPEGPGGDTEAFF.

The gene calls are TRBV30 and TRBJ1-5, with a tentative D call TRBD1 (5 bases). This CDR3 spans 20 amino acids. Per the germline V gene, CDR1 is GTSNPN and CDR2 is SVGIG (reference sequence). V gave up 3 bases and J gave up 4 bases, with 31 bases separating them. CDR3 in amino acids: CAWRGFGLLTLGDFNQPQHF. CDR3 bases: TGTGCCTGGAGGGGTTTCGGTCTACTAACCCTTGGGGACTTTAATCAGCCCCAGCATTTT.

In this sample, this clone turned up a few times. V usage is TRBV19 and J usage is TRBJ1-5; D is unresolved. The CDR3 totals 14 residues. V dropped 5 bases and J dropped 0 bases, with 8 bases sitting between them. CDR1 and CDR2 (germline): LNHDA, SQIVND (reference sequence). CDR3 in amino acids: CASSDGFSNQPQHF. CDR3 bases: TGTGCCAGTAGTGACGGATTTAGCAATCAGCCCCAGCATTTT.

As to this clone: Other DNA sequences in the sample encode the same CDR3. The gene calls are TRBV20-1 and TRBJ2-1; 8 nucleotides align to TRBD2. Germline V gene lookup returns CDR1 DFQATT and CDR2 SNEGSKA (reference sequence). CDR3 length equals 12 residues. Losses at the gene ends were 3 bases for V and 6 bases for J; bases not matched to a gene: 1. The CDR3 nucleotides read TGCAGTGCTAGTCTAGCGGGCAATGAGCAGTTCTTC. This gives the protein CSASLAGNEQFF.

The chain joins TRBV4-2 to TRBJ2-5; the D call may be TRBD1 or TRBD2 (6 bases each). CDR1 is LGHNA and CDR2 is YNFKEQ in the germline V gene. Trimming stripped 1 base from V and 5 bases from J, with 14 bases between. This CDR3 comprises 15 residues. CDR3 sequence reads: CASSQGLGAGETQYF. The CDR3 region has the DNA TGTGCCAGCAGCCAAGGCCTGGGGGCGGGGGAGACCCAGTACTTC.

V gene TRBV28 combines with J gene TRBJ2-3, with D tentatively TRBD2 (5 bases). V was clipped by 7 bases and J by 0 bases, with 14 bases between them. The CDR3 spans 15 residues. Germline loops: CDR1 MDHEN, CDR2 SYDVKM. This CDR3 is CASKSGSASTDTQYF. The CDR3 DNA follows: TGTGCCAGCAAATCTGGTAGCGCTAGCACAGATACGCAGTATTTT.

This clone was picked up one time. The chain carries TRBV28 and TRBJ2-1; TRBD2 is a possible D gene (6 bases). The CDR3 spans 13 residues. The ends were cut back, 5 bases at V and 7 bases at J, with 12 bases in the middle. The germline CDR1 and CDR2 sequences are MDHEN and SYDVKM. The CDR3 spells CASSLGRSNEQFF. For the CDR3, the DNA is TGTGCCAGCAGTCTAGGGAGGAGTAATGAGCAGTTCTTC.

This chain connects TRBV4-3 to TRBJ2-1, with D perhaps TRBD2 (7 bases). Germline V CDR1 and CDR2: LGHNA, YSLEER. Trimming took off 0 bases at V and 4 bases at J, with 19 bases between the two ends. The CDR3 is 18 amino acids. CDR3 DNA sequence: TGCGCCAGCAGCCAAGATAGAATGGGAGGGGGATATTACAATGAGCAGTTCTTC. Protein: CASSQDRMGGGYYNEQFF.